This T cell receptor beta chain was observed in a study of CD4 T cells in relation to SARS-CoV-2 and coronaviruses. Study-wide context: ViraFEST: approximately nine-day antigen culture of PBMCs, then TCR beta CDR3 sequencing. The restricting HLA molecule for shared crossreactive spike epitopes was mapped.

The germline CDR1 and CDR2 sequences are MGHRA and YSYEKL. The length of the CDR3 is 16 residues. The trim removed 1 base at V and 4 bases at J, leaving 4 bases unmatched. Comment on this clone: The antigen is undetermined.

Here immunoSEQ multiplex PCR was the method, and the copy in TCRdb shows in-frame clones only, minus some. The repertoire holds 25,000 to 35,000 clones, with around 72% as singletons. Study results and limitations: About 64% of donors had memory CD4+ clonotypes crossrecognizing SARS-CoV-2 and common cold coronavirus spike.

Unexposed donor CD4+ T cells date from 2011-2018, before the COVID-19 pandemic. The cells were cultured for about ten days before CD4+ T cells were isolated. Fresh IL-2 medium replaced half the medium on days 3 and 7. Input material: CD4+ T cells from PBMCs, cultured in vitro. The rearrangement uses TRBV4-1 and TRBJ1-1; 12 bases are shared with TRBD1. The sequence was collected from a human donor in good health. The CDR3 here is CASSQVGTGGVTEAFF. The CDR3 nucleotides read TGCGCCAGCAGCCAAGTCGGGACAGGGGGCGTCACTGAAGCTTTCTTT.